Below are 10 T cell receptor beta chains sequenced from a single sample in a study of cytomegalovirus exposure and HLA in healthy donors. PCR used 60 Vbeta primers and 13 Jbeta primers. The protocol was immunoSEQ multiplex PCR, while the TCRdb copy is restricted to in-frame clones and leaves out a portion. The table shows roughly 100,000 clones, with around 85% occurring only once. The specimen was PBMCs. The receptors shown here come from a man aged 25 to 40 in good health and CMV-seropositive.

The rearrangement links TRBV7-2 to TRBJ2-5; D ambiguous. The CDR3 has 11 residues. The germline V gene has CDR1 SGHTA and CDR2 FQGNSA. Trimming pared 7 bases from V and 0 bases from J, leaving 3 bases between. The CDR3 loop is CASTNQETQYF. The CDR3 region has the DNA TGTGCCAGCACTAACCAAGAGACCCAGTACTTC.

This chain joins TRBV6-4 and TRBJ2-1; TRBD2 agrees at 10 bases. Germline V CDR1 and CDR2: MRHNA, SNTAGT. The CDR3 is 14 amino acids. Losses at the gene ends were 0 bases for V and 9 bases for J; bases not matched to a gene: 2. This chain's CDR3 is CASSDSSGGFEQFF. The CDR3 DNA reads TGTGCCAGCAGTGACTCTAGCGGGGGGTTTGAGCAGTTCTTC.

In the case of this clone: Sequence at one end of the junction differs from germline and may be a read error. The sample holds other DNA sequences that translate to the same CDR3. The chain recombines TRBV6-1 with TRBJ1-6; D might be TRBD1 (5 bases). This CDR3 spans 14 amino acids. Germline V gene lookup returns CDR1 MNHNS and CDR2 SASEGT. Written as DNA, the CDR3 is TGTGCCAGCAGACCGGACACGATGAATTCCCCCCTCCACTTT. Translated, it gives CASRPDTMNSPLHF.

This clone has only a few counts. The chain has TRBV30 and TRBJ2-7, with unresolved D. Per the germline V gene, CDR1 is GTSNPN and CDR2 is SVGIG (reference sequence). The germline V and J ends were trimmed by 0 bases and 4 bases, with 7 bases remaining between them. The CDR3 loop spans 12 amino acids. The CDR3 DNA is TGTGCCTGGAGTGTCTCGGGTTACGAGCAGTACTTC. Protein product: CAWSVSGYEQYF.

The chain has TRBV2 and TRBJ1-2; D call uncertain. Germline V gene lookup returns CDR1 SNHLY and CDR2 FYNNEI. The length of the CDR3 is 10 residues. V dropped 3 bases and J dropped 8 bases, with 4 bases sitting between them. The CDR3 nucleotides are TGTGCCAGCAGTGAGGCCGGCTACACCTTC. This codes for CASSEAGYTF.

The chain is built from TRBV9 and TRBJ2-1, with D maybe TRBD2 (7 bases). The CDR3 spans 16 residues. CDR1 SGDLS and CDR2 YYNGEE come from the germline V gene. Trimming stripped 3 bases from V and 1 base from J, with 14 bases between. CDR3 region: CASSERGGFSYNEQFF. For the CDR3, the DNA is TGTGCCAGCAGCGAAAGGGGGGGGTTTTCCTACAATGAGCAGTTCTTC.

This chain links TRBV9 with TRBJ1-4; 8 bases map to TRBD1. Germline V gives CDR1 SGDLS, CDR2 YYNGEE. The CDR3 spans 16 residues. Trimming took 0 bases from V and 8 from J; bases not matched to a gene: 9. The CDR3 DNA follows: TGTGCCAGCAGCGTAGCCCCGACAGGGGTCGGGGAAAAACTGTTTTTT. Translating it yields CASSVAPTGVGEKLFF.

The genes are TRBV11-3 and TRBJ2-2; TRBD2 agrees at 14 bases. The J segment lost 4 bases and the V segment lost 5 bases, leaving 9 bases of the junction unmatched. Germline V gives CDR1 SGHNT, CDR2 YENEEA. The CDR3 spans 18 residues. The CDR3 loop is CASSPTGLAGGLTGELFF. CDR3 bases: TGTGCCAGCAGCCCGACCGGACTAGCGGGGGGCCTCACCGGGGAGCTGTTTTTT.

The V call is TRBV9, the J call TRBJ1-2, with TRBD1 as a possible D gene (6 bases). V dropped 1 base and J dropped 2 bases, with 12 bases sitting between them. Germline V gene sequence: CDR1 SGDLS, CDR2 YYNGEE. This CDR3 has 15 residues. The CDR3 bases are TGTGCCAGCAGCGTAAGTCGTGGGACAAACTATGGCTACACCTTC. It is translated as CASSVSRGTNYGYTF.

The V and J genes are TRBV4-1 and TRBJ1-1; TRBD1 matches 10 bases. This CDR3 has 15 residues. Looked up from germline, CDR1 is MGHRA and CDR2 is YSYEKL. V dropped 2 bases and J dropped 10; count of bases not matched to a gene: 10. CDR3 nucleotides: TGCGCCAGCAGCCAACTTAACGGACAGGGGGGGTTAGCTTTCTTT. This translates into CASSQLNGQGGLAFF.